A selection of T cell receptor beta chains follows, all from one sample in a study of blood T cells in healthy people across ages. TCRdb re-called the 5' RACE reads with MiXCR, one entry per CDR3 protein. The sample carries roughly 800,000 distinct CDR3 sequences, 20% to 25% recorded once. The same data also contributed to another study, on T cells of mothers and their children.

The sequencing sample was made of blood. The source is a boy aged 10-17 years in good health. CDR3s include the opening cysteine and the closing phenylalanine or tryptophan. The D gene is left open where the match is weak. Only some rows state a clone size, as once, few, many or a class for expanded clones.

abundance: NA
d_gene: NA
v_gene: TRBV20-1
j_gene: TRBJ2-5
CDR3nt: TGCAGTGCTAGAGTGGCCGTCGGGGGGCTGCAGACCCAGTACTTC
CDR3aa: CSARVAVGGLQTQYF

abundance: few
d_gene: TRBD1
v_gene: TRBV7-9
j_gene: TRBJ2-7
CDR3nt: TGTACCAGCAGCTTGGACAGGGAGGACGAGCAGTACTTC
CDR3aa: CTSSLDREDEQYF

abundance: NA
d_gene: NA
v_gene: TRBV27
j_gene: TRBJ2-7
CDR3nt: TGTGCCAGCAGTTTTTATATGGGTTCCACCTACGAGCAGTACTTC
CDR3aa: CASSFYMGSTYEQYF

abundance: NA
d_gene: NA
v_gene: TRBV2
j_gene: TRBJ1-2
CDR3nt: TGTGCCAGCAGCAAGGACAGATCTAACTATGGCTACACCTTC
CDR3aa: CASSKDRSNYGYTF

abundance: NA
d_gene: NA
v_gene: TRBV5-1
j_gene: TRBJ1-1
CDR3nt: TGCGCCAGCAGCCCGTCGACAGCCATGAACACTGAAGCTTTCTTT
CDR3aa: CASSPSTAMNTEAFF

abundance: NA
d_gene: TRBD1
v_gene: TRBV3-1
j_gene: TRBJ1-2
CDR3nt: TGTGCCAGCAGCCCTCGACAGGGTAGCTATGGCTACACCTTC
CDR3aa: CASSPRQGSYGYTF

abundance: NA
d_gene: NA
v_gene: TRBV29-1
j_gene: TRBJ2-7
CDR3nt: TGCAGCGTTCTAAGTGACAGGAGCTCCTACGAGCAGTACTTC
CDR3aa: CSVLSDRSSYEQYF

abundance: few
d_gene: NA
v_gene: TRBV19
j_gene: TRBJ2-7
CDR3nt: TGTGCCAGTAGTATCGGGTCCCTCGCTTACTTC
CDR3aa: CASSIGSLAYF

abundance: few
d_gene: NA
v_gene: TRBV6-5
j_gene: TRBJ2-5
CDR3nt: TGTGCCAGCAGCTATGGGGCTTACTACGAGACCCAGTACTTC
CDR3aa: CASSYGAYYETQYF

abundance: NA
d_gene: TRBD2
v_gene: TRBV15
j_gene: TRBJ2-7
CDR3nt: TGTGCCACCAGCATAACCACCGGGACTAGCGGCTCCTACGAGCAGTACTTC
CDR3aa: CATSITTGTSGSYEQYF

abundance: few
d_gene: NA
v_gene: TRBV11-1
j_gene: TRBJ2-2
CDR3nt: TGTGCCAGCAGCTTACTAGGGACGAACACCGGGGAGCTGTTTTTT
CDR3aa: CASSLLGTNTGELFF

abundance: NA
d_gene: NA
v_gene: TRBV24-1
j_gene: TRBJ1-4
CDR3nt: TGTGCCACCAGTGATTCAACGACAGGTCCTAATGAAAAACTGTTTTTT
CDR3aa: CATSDSTTGPNEKLFF

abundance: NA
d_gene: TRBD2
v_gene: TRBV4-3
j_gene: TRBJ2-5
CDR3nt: TGCGCCAGCAGCCAAGTGGCTAGCGGGAGGCCAGGGGAGACCCAGTACTTC
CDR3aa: CASSQVASGRPGETQYF

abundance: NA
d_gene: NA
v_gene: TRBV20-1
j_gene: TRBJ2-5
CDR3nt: TGCAGTGCTAGCACCCCCCTGTCCCAGTACTTC
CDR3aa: CSASTPLSQYF

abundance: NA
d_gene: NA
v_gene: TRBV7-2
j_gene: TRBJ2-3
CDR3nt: TGTGCCAGCAGGGGCATTTGGGTTGGGAGCACAGATACGCAGTATTTT
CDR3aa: CASRGIWVGSTDTQYF

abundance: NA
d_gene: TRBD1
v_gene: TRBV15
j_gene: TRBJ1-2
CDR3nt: TGTGCCACCAGCAGAGATGATTGGCAGGGGGGCTATGGCTACACCTTC
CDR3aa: CATSRDDWQGGYGYTF

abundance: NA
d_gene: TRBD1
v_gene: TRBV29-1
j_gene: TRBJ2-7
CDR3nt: TGCAGCGTTCTCCGACAGGGTTTGAATTCCTACGAGCAGTACTTC
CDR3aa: CSVLRQGLNSYEQYF

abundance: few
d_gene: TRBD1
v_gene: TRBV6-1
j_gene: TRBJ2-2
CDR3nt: TGTGCCAGCAGGGACAGGGACGGACCGGGGGAGCTGTTTTTT
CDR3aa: CASRDRDGPGELFF

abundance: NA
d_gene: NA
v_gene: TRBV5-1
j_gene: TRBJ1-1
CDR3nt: TGCGCCAGCAGCCAAGGTTTCAACACTGAAGCTTTCTTT
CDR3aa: CASSQGFNTEAFF

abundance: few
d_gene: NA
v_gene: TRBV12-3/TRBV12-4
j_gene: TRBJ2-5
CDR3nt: TGTGCCAGCAGTTTAGTAACCGCGGGGCAAGAGACCCAGTACTTC
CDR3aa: CASSLVTAGQETQYF

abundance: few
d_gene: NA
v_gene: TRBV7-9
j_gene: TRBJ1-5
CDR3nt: TGTGCCAGCAGCTTAGCCGGAGGGGGGGAGGGCGGCAATCAGCCCCAGCATTTT
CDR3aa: CASSLAGGGEGGNQPQHF

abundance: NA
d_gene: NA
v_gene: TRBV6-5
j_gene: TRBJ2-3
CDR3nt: TGTGCCAGCAGCGCAAGACATTCACCCCCAGATACGCAGTATTTT
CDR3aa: CASSARHSPPDTQYF

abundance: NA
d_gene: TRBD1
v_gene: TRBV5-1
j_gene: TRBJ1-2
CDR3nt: TGCGCCAGCAGCGAGGGGGCGGTCAGGGGGTCGAATGGCTACACCTTC
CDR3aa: CASSEGAVRGSNGYTF

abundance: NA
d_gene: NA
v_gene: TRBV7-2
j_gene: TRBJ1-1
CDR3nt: TGTGCCAGCAGCACCGGACAGAGCAACACTGAAGCTTTCTTT
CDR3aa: CASSTGQSNTEAFF

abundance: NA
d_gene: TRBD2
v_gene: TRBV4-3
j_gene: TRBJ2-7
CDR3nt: TGCGCCAGCTCATCTTCCATCTCGGGGGGGGACGAGCAGTACTTC
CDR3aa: CASSSSISGGDEQYF

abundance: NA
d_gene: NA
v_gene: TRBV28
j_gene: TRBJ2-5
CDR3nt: TGTGCCAGCAGTTTAGGGGGGAAGGGCGCCCAAGAGACCCAGTACTTC
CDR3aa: CASSLGGKGAQETQYF

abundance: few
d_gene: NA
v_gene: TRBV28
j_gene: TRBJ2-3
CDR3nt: TGTGCCAGCAGTTTTCGAAAGCGAGGGGCCGACACAGATACGCAGTATTTT
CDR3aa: CASSFRKRGADTDTQYF

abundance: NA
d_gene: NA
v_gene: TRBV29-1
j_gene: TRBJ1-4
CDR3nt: TGCAGCGTTGGATATAGGGATGGTGAAAAACTGTTTTTT
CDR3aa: CSVGYRDGEKLFF

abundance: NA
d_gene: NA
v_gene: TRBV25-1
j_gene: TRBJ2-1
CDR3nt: TGTGCCAGCAGTGACTCGCTTCGGGGGGAGCAGTTCTTC
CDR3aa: CASSDSLRGEQFF

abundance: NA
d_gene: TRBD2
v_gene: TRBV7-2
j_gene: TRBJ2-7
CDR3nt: TGTGCCAGCAGCTCTGTTATACAGTGGGGAGGGCCCTACGAGCAGTACTTC
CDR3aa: CASSSVIQWGGPYEQYF

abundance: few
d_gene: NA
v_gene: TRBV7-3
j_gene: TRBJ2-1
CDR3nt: TGTGCCAGCAGCCTAACGGGGAACAGATTCCTCGACAATGAGCAGTTCTTC
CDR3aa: CASSLTGNRFLDNEQFF

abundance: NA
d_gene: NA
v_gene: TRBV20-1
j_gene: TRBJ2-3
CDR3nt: TGCAGTGCTAGAGACGTCCGCTTCGATACGCAGTATTTT
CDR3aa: CSARDVRFDTQYF

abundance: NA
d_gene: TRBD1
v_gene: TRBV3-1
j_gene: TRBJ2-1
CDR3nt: TGTGCCAGCAGTCCAAGCCCATGGGACAGGGTCGTTCGGAACAATGAGCAGTTCTTC
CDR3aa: CASSPSPWDRVVRNNEQFF

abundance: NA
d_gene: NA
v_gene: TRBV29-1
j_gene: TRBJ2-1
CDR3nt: TGCAGCGTTGCCGGACCGCAGGGGATATACAATGAGCAGTTCTTC
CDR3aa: CSVAGPQGIYNEQFF

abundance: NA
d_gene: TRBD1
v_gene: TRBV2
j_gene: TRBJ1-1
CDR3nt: TGTGCCAGCAGGATACAGGGGCCCTCAATGAACACTGAAGCTTTCTTT
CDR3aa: CASRIQGPSMNTEAFF